These 28 T cell receptor beta chains came from one sample sequenced in a study of blood T cell repertoires in COVID-19. The data were produced by immunoSEQ multiplex PCR, yet TCRdb's version contains in-frame clones alone and is incomplete. The data show some 85,000 clones, with 80% to 90% seen just once and over 7% held by the top ten. The material sequenced was peripheral blood. The receptors were sampled from a man aged 50-59 years with acute or convalescent COVID-19.

J is TRBJ1-2 and V is TRBV5-1, with D maybe TRBD1 (6 bases). The length of the CDR3 is 15 residues. Germline CDR1 reads SGHRS; CDR2 reads YFSETQ. Trimming cost V 5 bases and J 2 bases, with 16 bases left between them. The CDR3 DNA reads as TGCGCCAGCAGTATGCTGGCCCAGGGGAACTATGGCTACACCTTC. Translating it yields CASSMLAQGNYGYTF.

The chain uses TRBV7-3 and TRBJ1-5, with a tentative D call TRBD1 (6 bases). Trimming removed 5 bases from V and 7 bases from J, with 12 bases in between. Germline CDR1 SGHTA, CDR2 FQGTGA. CDR3 length: 13 amino acids. CDR3 sequence reads: CASSADRGQPQHF. CDR3 coding DNA: TGTGCCAGCAGCGCGGATAGGGGGCAGCCCCAGCATTTT. Drawing the rest from reference TRBV7-3 and TRBJ1-5, the complete variable domain is GAGVSQTPSNKVTEKGKYVELRCDPISGHTALYWYRQSLGQGPEFLIYFQGTGAADDSGLPNDRFFAVRPEGSVSTLKIQRTERGDSAVYLCASSADRGQPQHFGDGTRLSIL.

V usage is TRBV5-8 and J usage is TRBJ2-5, with D hard to call. The CDR3 is 16 residues long. V lost 1 base and J 3 bases, leaving 16 bases between the germline ends. Per the germline V gene, CDR1 is SGHTS and CDR2 is YDEGEE. The CDR3 DNA follows: TGTGCCAGCAGCTTGATAATTTTTAGCTTTAAAGAGACCCAGTACTTC. Protein: CASSLIIFSFKETQYF.

V gene TRBV3-1 (or the pseudogene TRBV3-2) combines with J gene TRBJ1-2; 8 nucleotides match TRBD1. Germline CDR1 LGHDT, CDR2 YNNKEL (reference sequence). CDR3 length: 15 residues. Trimming took 0 bases from V and 7 from J; bases not matched to a gene: 7. CDR3 DNA sequence: TGTGCCAGCAGCCAAGATCAGACAGGGGTCTCTGGCTACACCTTC. Amino acids: CASSQDQTGVSGYTF.

The gene calls are TRBV4-1 and TRBJ1-4, with 9 bases lining up with TRBD1. The CDR3 covers 15 residues. From germline, CDR1 is MGHRA and CDR2 YSYEKL. V gave up 2 bases and J gave up 5 bases; unmatched junction bases: 3. The CDR3 coding sequence is TGCGCCAGCAGCCAATCCGGGACAGGGAATGAAAAACTGTTTTTT. Translation gives CASSQSGTGNEKLFF.

The chain recombines TRBV6-6 with TRBJ1-2; no firm D call. CDR1 and CDR2 (germline): MNHNY, SVGAGI (reference sequence). This CDR3 has 14 amino acids. V was pared by 4 bases and J by 4 bases, with 13 bases between. The CDR3 is CASSSSGITYGYTF. The CDR3 coding sequence is TGTGCCAGCAGTTCCAGCGGGATTACCTATGGCTACACCTTC.

In its sample, this clone was seen a few times. The gene calls are TRBV7-9 and TRBJ2-7, with TRBD1 as a possible D gene (7 bases). This CDR3 comprises 15 residues. Looked up from germline, CDR1 is SEHNR and CDR2 is FQNEAQ (reference sequence). V was pared by 1 base and J by 4 bases, with 14 bases between. The DNA for the CDR3 is TGTGCCAGCAGCTTAGATGGCAGGGGGGTATACGAGCAGTACTTC. It codes for CASSLDGRGVYEQYF.

The chain carries TRBV7-9 and TRBJ2-3; D not certain. The CDR3 length is 13 residues. Trimming left V 10 bases short and J 6 bases short, with 17 bases between. Germline V lookup: CDR1 SEHNR, CDR2 FQNEAQ (reference sequence). In DNA, the CDR3 is TGTGCCATAACCCCCGTAGTCGGGGATACGCAGTATTTT. As protein: CAITPVVGDTQYF. The full variable domain, in which reference TRBV7-9 and TRBJ2-3 provide the parts outside the CDR3, is DTGVSQNPRHKITKRGQNVTFRCDPISEHNRLYWYRQTLGQGPEFLTYFQNEAQLEKSRLLSDRFSAERPKGSFSTLEIQRTEQGDSAMYLCAITPVVGDTQYFGPGTRLTVL.

The V gene is TRBV5-6, the J gene TRBJ2-7; D perhaps matches TRBD1 (5 bases). The ends were cut back, 4 bases at V and 4 bases at J, with 18 bases in the middle. Looked up from germline, CDR1 is SGHDT and CDR2 is YYEEEE. The CDR3 sequence is 15 residues long. CDR3 bases: TGTGCCAGCAGCGACCCGAGTCAAGGGGCGTACGAGCAGTACGTC. Protein sequence: CASSDPSQGAYEQYV.

This chain uses TRBV21-1 with TRBJ2-7; the D call of TRBD2 is as the table states it, not checked on the DNA. TRBV21-1 is given as a pseudogene. CDR3 length: 11 amino acids. The DNA for the CDR3 is TGTGCCAGCAGCCCCTTCTACGAGCAGTACTTC. It codes for CASSPFYEQYF.

This chain links TRBV5-6 with TRBJ2-1; 11 bases match TRBD2. The CDR3 runs to 15 residues. Germline CDR1 and CDR2: SGHDT and YYEEEE. V gave up 5 bases and J gave up 7 bases; unmatched junction bases: 8. CDR3: CASRIAGGLVNEQFF. CDR3 bases: TGTGCCAGCAGGATAGCGGGGGGGCTGGTGAATGAGCAGTTCTTC.

CDR3 amino acids: CSVQGWGIQPQETQYF. The CDR3, as DNA: TGCAGCGTTCAAGGGTGGGGCATTCAACCCCAAGAGACCCAGTACTTC. The chain is built from TRBV29-1 and TRBJ2-5, with D perhaps matching TRBD1 (5 bases). The length of the CDR3 is 16 residues. Germline CDR1 reads SQVTM; CDR2 reads ANQGSEA. V lost 5 bases, J lost 1 base, and 20 bases lay in between.

The rearrangement links TRBV7-3 to TRBJ2-1, with 14 bases that match TRBD2. Trimming at V came to 2 bases and at J to 1 base, leaving 10 bases not matched to a gene. Germline loops: CDR1 SGHTA, CDR2 FQGTGA. This CDR3 region has 20 residues. The CDR3 DNA sequence: TGTGCCAGCAGCTTATGGGAGAGGACTAGCGGGGGGTTTTCCTACAATGAGCAGTTCTTC. Translating gives CASSLWERTSGGFSYNEQFF.

The rearrangement joins TRBV19 to TRBJ1-6, with D tentatively TRBD1 (5 bases). Germline V lookup: CDR1 LNHDA, CDR2 SQIVND (reference sequence). The V and J ends lost 5 bases and 9 bases respectively, with 17 bases between them. The CDR3 contains 15 residues. The CDR3 DNA is TGTGCCAGTAGTCCCCCCCCGGGGGAGAGTTCACCCCTCCACTTT. Amino acid sequence: CASSPPPGESSPLHF.

The chain joins TRBV28 to TRBJ1-4; tentative D call: TRBD1 (5 bases). Trimming took 10 bases from V and 2 from J, leaving 14 bases between them. The CDR3 spans 14 residues. Germline CDR1 is MDHEN and CDR2 is SYDVKM. The CDR3 nucleotides are TGTGCCACCTTGGAGGGGTTGACTAATGAAAAACTGTTTTTT. This codes for CATLEGLTNEKLFF.

The chain is built from TRBV6-1 and TRBJ2-5, with TRBD2 identical over 12 bases. Germline loops: CDR1 MNHNS, CDR2 SASEGT. This CDR3 has 15 amino acids. V shed 2 bases, J shed 2 bases, and the junction held 0 bases outside the gene matches. Here the CDR3 reads CASSELAGGQETQYF. In DNA, the CDR3 is TGTGCCAGCAGTGAACTAGCGGGGGGGCAAGAGACCCAGTACTTC.

V is TRBV30 and J is TRBJ1-6; tentatively, D is TRBD1 (6 bases). Between the trimmed V and J ends, which lost 6 bases and 2 bases, there was a span of 14 bases. Germline loops: CDR1 GTSNPN, CDR2 SVGIG (reference sequence). The CDR3 contains 15 residues. The CDR3 protein is CACNTGTPYNSPLHF. Written as DNA, the CDR3 is TGTGCCTGTAATACAGGGACGCCCTATAATTCACCCCTCCACTTT.

The chain combines TRBV11-2 with TRBJ1-6; 7 nucleotides agree with TRBD1. The CDR3 extends over 14 amino acids. Unmatched junction bases numbered 1, after V lost 5 bases and J lost 3 bases. Germline CDR1 is SGHAT and CDR2 is FQNNGV. The CDR3 spells CASSRTGYNSPLHF. DNA for the CDR3: TGTGCCAGCAGCCGGACAGGCTATAATTCACCCCTCCACTTT.

The CDR3 nucleotides read TGTGCCAGCAGCTTCACAGGGGTGGCCGCTGAAGCTTTCTTT. Translated, it gives CASSFTGVAAEAFF. The chain uses TRBV7-2 and TRBJ1-1; 7 bases line up with TRBD1. The germline CDR1 and CDR2 sequences are SGHTA and FQGNSA. This CDR3 is built from 14 residues. Trimming at V came to 3 bases and at J to 6 bases, leaving 7 bases not matched to a gene.

The V gene is TRBV5-1, the J gene TRBJ1-1; 8 bases fit TRBD1. The V gene's germline CDR1 is SGHRS and CDR2 YFSETQ. There are 15 residues in the CDR3. Trimming at V came to 0 bases and at J to 10 bases, leaving 11 bases not matched to a gene. The CDR3 coding sequence is TGCGCCAGCAGCTTGGGAGACAGGGGCTCTGGTGGAGCTTTCTTT. Translation: CASSLGDRGSGGAFF.

The V and J genes are TRBV10-3 and TRBJ1-5; D uncertain. Trimming removed 5 bases at V and 4 bases at J, with 9 bases between. CDR3 length: 13 residues. The germline CDR1 and CDR2 sequences are ENHRY and SYGVKD. The CDR3 DNA sequence: TGTGCCATCAGTCCTACCGGGAATCAGCCCCAGCATTTT. It translates to CAISPTGNQPQHF.

This chain links TRBV9 with TRBJ2-2; the D gene is possibly TRBD2 (5 bases). In germline, CDR1 is SGDLS, CDR2 YYNGEE. Trimming pared 3 bases from V and 8 bases from J, leaving 11 bases between. There are 13 residues in the CDR3. DNA of the CDR3: TGTGCCAGCAGCGCACTAGTTTCTGGGGAGCTGTTTTTT. Translated, it gives CASSALVSGELFF.

J is TRBJ1-6 and V is TRBV30; 7 bases align to TRBD1. The CDR3 consists of 13 residues. The J segment lost 10 bases and the V segment lost 4 bases, leaving 7 bases of the junction unmatched. Per the germline V gene, CDR1 is GTSNPN and CDR2 is SVGIG (reference sequence). The DNA for the CDR3 is TGTGCCTGGACGCCACAGGGGATCTCACCCCTCCACTTT. The encoded protein is CAWTPQGISPLHF.

This clone was detected once. The chain has TRBV5-1 and TRBJ1-1; no definite D call. Germline lookup yields CDR1 SGHRS and CDR2 YFSETQ. The CDR3 loop spans 14 amino acids. V was shortened by 0 bases and J by 2 bases, with 8 bases between the two germline ends. The CDR3 nucleotides read TGCGCCAGCAGCTTGGATGGAGGCAACACTGAAGCTTTCTTT. It codes for CASSLDGGNTEAFF. Full variable domain (rest looked up from reference TRBV5-1 and TRBJ1-1): KAGVTQTPRYLIKTRGQQVTLSCSPISGHRSVSWYQQTPGQGLQFLFEYFSETQRNKGNFPGRFSGRQFSNSRSEMNVSTLELGDSALYLCASSLDGGNTEAFFGQGTRLTVV.

Only a few counts were recorded for this clone. J is TRBJ2-5 and V is TRBV7-8, with D unresolved. Deletions cut 1 base from V and 4 bases from J, with 7 bases between. This CDR3 is 13 amino acids long. Germline V gene data show CDR1 as SGHVS and CDR2 as FQNEAQ. The DNA of the CDR3 is TGTGCCAGCAGCTTAGAGAGAGGAGAGACCCAGTACTTC. Residues: CASSLERGETQYF.

The chain combines TRBV19 with TRBJ2-5, with 8 bases fitting TRBD1. The CDR3 runs to 14 residues. Germline CDR1 reads LNHDA; CDR2 reads SQIVND (reference sequence). The junction had 9 bases not matched to a gene; V was cut back by 7 bases and J by 5 bases. The chain's CDR3 is CASTPWQGAETQYF. CDR3 DNA sequence: TGTGCCAGTACGCCGTGGCAGGGGGCTGAGACCCAGTACTTC.

This chain connects TRBV3-1 (or the pseudogene TRBV3-2) to TRBJ1-5, with 7 bases lining up with TRBD1. J was trimmed by 4 bases and V by 4 bases; bases with no gene match: 7. The germline CDR1 and CDR2 sequences are LGHDT and YNNKEL (reference sequence). This CDR3 comprises 15 residues. CDR3 region: CASSLSGQPNQPQHF. As DNA, the CDR3 is TGTGCCAGCAGCCTATCGGGACAGCCAAATCAGCCCCAGCATTTT.

V and J are TRBV19 and TRBJ1-5; TRBD1 matches at 7 bases. V was pared by 3 bases and J by 3 bases, with 5 bases of the junction left unmatched. Germline CDR1 LNHDA, CDR2 SQIVND (reference sequence). CDR3 size: 15 residues. The CDR3 bases are TGTGCCAGTAGTATGGGGGGACAGCACAATCAGCCCCAGCATTTT. Its protein product is CASSMGGQHNQPQHF.